Sequencing of this T cell receptor (beta chain) was carried out in a study of T cell changes during pregnancy in multiple sclerosis. Sequenced by immunoSEQ multiplex PCR; TCRdb stores in-frame clones only, minus some. Here the sample spans 55,000 or so clones, roughly 90% being singletons. This CDR3 contains 15 residues. The ends were cut back, 2 bases at V and 7 bases at J, with 19 bases in the middle. CDR1 SGHNT and CDR2 YYREEE come from the germline V gene (reference sequence). The clonotype was recovered from a female donor with multiple sclerosis, enrolled in a pregnancy study. The chain couples TRBV5-4 to TRBJ2-7, with unresolved D. Sequences were derived from CD4+ T cells from peripheral blood mononuclear cells, sampled after pregnancy. DNA for the CDR3: TGTGCCAGCAGCTTAGACCCAGGAAATTGGGTAGAGCAGTACTTC. Translated: CASSLDPGNWVEQYF.